This entry describes one TCR beta chain. Its antigen remains unidentified. Here immunoSEQ multiplex PCR was the method, and the copy in TCRdb shows in-frame clones only, minus some. The sample carries under 100,000 clones, 90% to 95% recorded once. The data stem from a study of cytomegalovirus exposure and HLA in healthy donors. Study context: A subsequent analysis stated that the 100 to 150 validation repertoires were run on the same platform as the approximately 700 first-cohort repertoires.

This CDR3 contains 15 residues. The germline V and J ends were trimmed by 8 bases and 5 bases, with 21 bases remaining between them. The germline CDR1 and CDR2 sequences are MNHEY and SMNVEV (reference sequence). Study-level findings and limits: According to a subsequent analysis, TCR clusters from the first cohort were inclined to appear together in the roughly 120 validation repertoires.

The sequence was obtained from a woman in her late teens or twenties in good health and CMV-seronegative. The source material was PBMCs. This rearrangement joins TRBV27 to TRBJ1-2; D is undetermined. CDR3: CASRVRDFSPYGYTF. The CDR3 nucleotides are TGTGCCAGCCGTGTTCGGGATTTTTCCCCATATGGCTACACCTTC.